The 19 T cell receptor beta chains presented below share a single source sample, sequenced in a study of T cells after yellow fever vaccination. TCRdb reanalysed the 5' RACE reads using MiXCR and keeps one entry per CDR3 protein. In the table there are fewer than 400,000 distinct CDR3 sequences, approximately 6% of which are singletons. Sequencing used PBMCs, obtained 5 days after the yellow fever booster vaccination. These receptors originate from a man aged 30-40 years who received the YFV17D yellow fever vaccine.

This clonotype has only a few counts. The rearrangement uses TRBV5-1 and TRBJ1-1; TRBD1 matches at 7 bases. V trimming: 4 bases; J trimming: 0 bases; junction bases outside the gene matches: 15. The CDR3 contains 18 residues. The germline gives CDR1 SGHRS, CDR2 YFSETQ. The chain's CDR3 is CASSRKITGQEMNTEAFF. Written as DNA, the CDR3 is TGCGCCAGCAGCCGTAAAATCACCGGACAGGAGATGAACACTGAAGCTTTCTTT.

This clonotype was found many times. The chain combines TRBV20-1 with TRBJ2-5; tentatively, D is TRBD1 or TRBD2 (5 bases each). Germline CDR1 reads DFQATT; CDR2 reads SNEGSKA (reference sequence). The CDR3 is made up of 13 amino acids. Between the trimmed V and J ends, which lost 2 bases and 4 bases, there was a span of 11 bases. CDR3 coding DNA: TGCAGTGCTAGACCGGGGACGGGAGAGACCCAGTACTTC. It codes for CSARPGTGETQYF.

This clonotype has a count of ten or more. The V gene is TRBV12-3 or TRBV12-4, the J gene TRBJ2-1, with D uncertain. The V and J ends lost 3 bases and 7 bases respectively, with 13 bases between them. The CDR3 covers 14 residues. CDR3 in amino acids: CASSLSVTLNEQFF. CDR3 sequence (DNA): TGTGCCAGCAGTTTGAGCGTAACCCTGAATGAGCAGTTCTTC.

The V and J genes are TRBV15 and TRBJ2-7; 8 nucleotides agree with TRBD1. With V trimmed by 8 bases and J by 2 bases, 5 bases remained unmatched. CDR1 is LNHNV and CDR2 is YYDKDF in the germline V gene (reference sequence). The CDR3 has 13 residues. The CDR3 region is CATRQGPPYEQYF. CDR3 nucleotide sequence: TGTGCCACCCGACAGGGGCCCCCCTACGAGCAGTACTTC.

In DNA form, the CDR3 reads TGCAGTGCTAGACGCTTTGGACTAGCGGACATCACAGATACGCAGTATTTT. It codes for CSARRFGLADITDTQYF. The chain employs TRBV20-1 and TRBJ2-3; 10 bases fit TRBD2. The V gene end was trimmed by 2 bases and the J gene end by 2 bases; junction bases not matched to a gene: 10. This CDR3 contains 17 residues. CDR1 is DFQATT and CDR2 is SNEGSKA in the germline V gene (reference sequence).

The genes are TRBV20-1 and TRBJ2-1, with TRBD2 matching 7 bases. The CDR3 is 13 residues long. Germline V gene data show CDR1 as DFQATT and CDR2 as SNEGSKA (reference sequence). V lost 4 bases and J lost 2; bases outside the gene matches: 2. The CDR3 DNA sequence: TGCAGTGCTAATAGCGGGCCCTACAATGAGCAGTTCTTC. This codes for CSANSGPYNEQFF.

This clonotype was recorded at least ten times. This sequence joins TRBV10-3 and TRBJ2-1, with D possibly TRBD1 on 5 matching bases. The length of the CDR3 is 16 residues. Germline V gene sequence: CDR1 ENHRY, CDR2 SYGVKD. The germline V and J ends were trimmed by 0 bases and 9 bases, with 18 bases remaining between them. Here the CDR3 reads CAISESTPKGPSEQFF. DNA for the CDR3: TGTGCCATCAGTGAGTCGACCCCCAAGGGGCCAAGTGAGCAGTTCTTC.

This clonotype has at least ten counts. The chain is built from TRBV3-1 and TRBJ2-1; 8 nucleotides align to TRBD2. The CDR3 consists of 15 residues. V gave up 1 base and J gave up 2 bases; unmatched junction bases: 1. Germline-derived CDR1 and CDR2 are LGHDT and YNNKEL (reference sequence). The CDR3 bases are TGTGCCAGCAGCCAAGCGGGACTAGCCTACAATGAGCAGTTCTTC. Encoded protein: CASSQAGLAYNEQFF.

This clonotype was picked up many times. The chain is built from TRBV12-3 or TRBV12-4 and TRBJ2-2; TRBD1 is a possible D gene (6 bases). The ends were cut back, 6 bases at V and 5 bases at J, with 16 bases in the middle. This CDR3 contains 15 residues. Here the CDR3 DNA reads TGTGCCAGCAGCCCCCAAGGGGGAACAACCGGGGAGCTGTTTTTT. Protein sequence: CASSPQGGTTGELFF.

Many counts were recorded for this clonotype. CDR3 sequence: CASRRLAKNIQYF. In DNA form, the CDR3 reads TGTGCCAGCAGGAGACTAGCCAAAAACATTCAGTACTTC. The V and J genes are TRBV2 and TRBJ2-4; D uncertain. Trimming shortened V by 6 bases and J by 0 bases, and 6 bases separated the two germline ends. The CDR3 has 13 residues. Germline values: CDR1 SNHLY, CDR2 FYNNEI.

This clonotype has just a few counts. The V and J genes are TRBV12-3 or TRBV12-4 and TRBJ2-3; perhaps TRBD2 as D (7 bases). The CDR3 consists of 14 residues. Trimming took off 9 bases at V and 4 bases at J, with 17 bases between the two ends. The CDR3 DNA is TGTGCCAGTAGGAGGGGGGGTGGTCCAGATACGCAGTATTTT. Its translation is CASRRGGGPDTQYF.

In the case of this clonotype: A much larger clone lies a single base off, so this may be a read error. The rearrangement uses TRBV24-1 and TRBJ2-1, with D perhaps matching TRBD2 (6 bases). This CDR3 is 15 amino acids long. CDR1 and CDR2 (germline): KGHDR, SFDVKD. Deletions cut 7 bases from V and 7 bases from J, with 19 bases between. The chain's CDR3 is CATSRTCGNLNEQFF. The CDR3 DNA reads as TGTGCCACCAGCCGGACTTGCGGGAATTTGAATGAGCAGTTCTTC.

V usage is TRBV3-1 and J usage is TRBJ2-6; D gene uncertain. Germline lookup yields CDR1 LGHDT and CDR2 YNNKEL (reference sequence). The CDR3 length is 14 residues. V was clipped by 4 bases and J by 0 bases, with 4 bases between them. The DNA of the CDR3 is TGTGCCAGCAGCCTTCCCTCTGGGGCCAACGTCCTGACTTTC. Translating it yields CASSLPSGANVLTF.

This clonotype was counted at least ten times. The chain joins TRBV6-2 or TRBV6-3 to TRBJ2-3; D remains unclear. In germline, CDR1 is MNHEY, CDR2 SVGEGT. V was clipped by 4 bases and J by 1 base, with 3 bases between them. The CDR3 is 12 residues long. CDR3 protein: CASSWGTDTQYF. The CDR3 DNA is TGTGCCAGCAGTTGGGGCACAGATACGCAGTATTTT.

This clonotype has a count of ten or more. This chain joins TRBV7-2 and TRBJ2-3; D is undetermined. The CDR3 covers 15 residues. Germline values: CDR1 SGHTA, CDR2 FQGNSA. V was pared by 7 bases and J by 0 bases, with 14 bases between. The CDR3 spells CASTLGAPSTDTQYF. CDR3 bases: TGTGCCAGCACTCTTGGCGCACCTAGCACAGATACGCAGTATTTT.

This clonotype has just a few counts. This chain links TRBV29-1 with TRBJ2-4, with TRBD2 matching 12 bases. The CDR3 has 15 residues. Germline-derived CDR1 and CDR2 are SQVTM and ANQGSEA. V lost 8 bases, J lost 6 bases, and 11 bases stayed unmatched. CDR3 coding DNA: TGCAGCTTTCTAGACACGGGACTAGCGGGAAACATTCAGTACTTC. Residues: CSFLDTGLAGNIQYF. The full variable domain, its missing parts supplied by reference TRBV29-1 and TRBJ2-4, is SAVISQKPSRDICQRGTSLTIQCQVDSQVTMMFWYRQQPGQSLTLIATANQGSEATYESGFVIDKFPISRPNLTFSTLTVSNMSPEDSSIYLCSFLDTGLAGNIQYFGAGTRLSVL.

This clonotype has only a few counts. The chain recombines TRBV2 with TRBJ1-5; TRBD1 agrees at 8 bases. Germline-derived CDR1 and CDR2 are SNHLY and FYNNEI. V dropped 4 bases and J dropped 4; count of bases not matched to a gene: 6. CDR3 length equals 15 residues. This CDR3 reads CASSGGQVSNQPQHF. CDR3 sequence (DNA): TGTGCCAGCAGTGGGGGACAGGTCTCAAATCAGCCCCAGCATTTT.

This clonotype turned up a few times. The chain couples TRBV20-1 to TRBJ2-1, with TRBD1 matching 10 bases. The CDR3 covers 12 residues. Germline values: CDR1 DFQATT, CDR2 SNEGSKA (reference sequence). CDR3 DNA: TGCAGCCCGGGACAGGGGTACAATGAGCAGTTCTTC. Translation gives CSPGQGYNEQFF.

The V call is TRBV4-2, the J call TRBJ2-7; TRBD1 aligns across 11 bases. Germline values: CDR1 LGHNA, CDR2 YNFKEQ. V lost 0 bases, J lost 4 bases, and 8 bases stayed unmatched. The CDR3 is made up of 17 amino acids. The CDR3 coding sequence is TGTGCCAGCAGCCAAGATCATATAGGACAGGGGGCATACGAGCAGTACTTC. Translated: CASSQDHIGQGAYEQYF.